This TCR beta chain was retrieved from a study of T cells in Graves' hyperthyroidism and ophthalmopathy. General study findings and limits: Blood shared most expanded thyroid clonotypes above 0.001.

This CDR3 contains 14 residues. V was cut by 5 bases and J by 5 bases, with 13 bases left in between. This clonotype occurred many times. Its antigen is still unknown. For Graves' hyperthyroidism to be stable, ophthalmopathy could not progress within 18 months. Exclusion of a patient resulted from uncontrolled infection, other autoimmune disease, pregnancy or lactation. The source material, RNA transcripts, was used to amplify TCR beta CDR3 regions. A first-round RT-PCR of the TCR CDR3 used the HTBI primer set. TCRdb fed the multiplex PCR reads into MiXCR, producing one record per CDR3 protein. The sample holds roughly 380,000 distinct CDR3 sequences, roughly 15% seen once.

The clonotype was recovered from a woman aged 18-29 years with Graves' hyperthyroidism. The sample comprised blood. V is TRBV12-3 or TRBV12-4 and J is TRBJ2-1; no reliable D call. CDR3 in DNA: TGTGCCAGCAGTAAACAGCAGACCAACAATGAGCAGTTCTTC. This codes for CASSKQQTNNEQFF.